These 23 T cell receptor beta chains were all obtained from the same sample, sequenced in a study of T cells in localized non-small cell lung cancer. The assay was immunoSEQ multiplex PCR, and TCRdb's table has in-frame clones only and misses some. The repertoire consists of about 2,300 clones, with less than 25% occurring once and the leading ten covering 15% to 20%. Sequencing used lung tumor tissue, obtained before any cancer treatment. Receptors were obtained from a male donor at least 60 years old with stage I lung adenocarcinoma.

The gene calls are TRBV15 and TRBJ2-3; D remains unclear. CDR1 is LNHNV, CDR2 YYDKDF, per germline (reference sequence). The ends were cut back, 2 bases at V and 2 bases at J, with 8 bases in the middle. The CDR3 consists of 14 residues. CDR3 nucleotides: TGTGCCACCAGCAGATCGGACCTCACAGATACGCAGTATTTT. This sequence encodes CATSRSDLTDTQYF.

This clone came up a few times. V and J are TRBV9 and TRBJ2-2, with 10 bases aligning to TRBD2. The germline V gene encodes CDR1 SGDLS and CDR2 YYNGEE. The trim removed 5 bases at V and 5 bases at J, leaving 6 bases unmatched. This CDR3 is 15 amino acids long. The CDR3 reads CASSEKREGTGELFF. Here the CDR3 DNA reads TGTGCCAGCAGTGAAAAGCGGGAGGGGACCGGGGAGCTGTTTTTT.

By sample fraction, this clone is large. The chain carries TRBV14 and TRBJ1-1; unclear D gene. This CDR3 comprises 13 residues. Deletions cut 5 bases from V and 1 base from J, with 8 bases between. CDR1 and CDR2 (germline): SGHDN, FVKESK. In DNA, the CDR3 is TGTGCCAGCAGCGGGAGGCGGAACACTGAAGCTTTCTTT. Its translation: CASSGRRNTEAFF. The whole variable domain, filled in from reference TRBV14 and TRBJ1-1, reads EAGVTQFPSHSVIEKGQTVTLRCDPISGHDNLYWYRRVMGKEIKFLLHFVKESKQDESGMPNNRFLAERTGGTYSTLKVQPAELEDSGVYFCASSGRRNTEAFFGQGTRLTVV.

This clone counts as large. Compared with germline, one end of the junction differs, possibly owing to a read error. The chain uses TRBV11-3 and TRBJ2-7; TRBD1 matches at 9 bases. The CDR3 covers 16 residues. Germline V gene lookup returns CDR1 SGHNT and CDR2 YENEEA. The CDR3 spells CASSVEPGQGFPEQYF. The CDR3 DNA is TGTGCCAGCAGCGTAGAACCGGGACAGGGATTTCCCGAGCAGTACTTC.

The CDR3: CAWSPQGDQPQHF. The CDR3 nucleotides read TGTGCCTGGAGTCCCCAAGGGGATCAGCCCCAGCATTTT. The rearrangement links TRBV30 to TRBJ1-5; D is perhaps TRBD1 (5 bases). The germline V gene encodes CDR1 GTSNPN and CDR2 SVGIG (reference sequence). The CDR3 is 13 residues long. V lost 2 bases to trimming and J lost 5 bases, with 10 bases between them.

In its sample, this clone was seen a few times. The chain recombines TRBV19 with TRBJ2-5; possibly TRBD1 or TRBD2 for D (6 bases each). The V gene lost 2 bases and the J gene lost 5 bases, with 9 bases spanning the gap. Germline-derived CDR1 and CDR2 are LNHDA and SQIVND (reference sequence). This CDR3 contains 13 residues. The DNA for the CDR3 is TGTGCCAGTAGTATAAGGGGGGTCGAGACCCAGTACTTC. Amino acids: CASSIRGVETQYF.

The chain carries TRBV6-8 and TRBJ2-7, with 9 bases that match TRBD1. CDR3 length: 12 amino acids. The germline CDR1 and CDR2 sequences are MNHGY and SAAAGT. The V gene end was trimmed by 10 bases and the J gene end by 2 bases; junction bases not matched to a gene: 3. CDR3 coding DNA: TGTGCCACCTGGGACAGGGCCTACGAGCAGTACTTC. Translating it yields CATWDRAYEQYF.

DNA for the CDR3: TGTGCCTGGAAACGGGGGCTCGTTAGCACCGGGGAGCTGTTTTTT. This sequence encodes CAWKRGLVSTGELFF. This sequence joins TRBV30 and TRBJ2-2; D may be TRBD1 or TRBD2 (6 bases each). Trimming stripped 4 bases from V and 4 bases from J, with 16 bases between. Germline V gene lookup returns CDR1 GTSNPN and CDR2 SVGIG (reference sequence). The CDR3 extends over 15 amino acids. Full variable domain (rest looked up from reference TRBV30 and TRBJ2-2): SQTIHQWPATLVQPVGSPLSLECTVEGTSNPNLYWYRQAAGRGLQLLFYSVGIGQISSEVPQNLSASRPQDRQFILSSKKLLLSDSGFYLCAWKRGLVSTGELFFGEGSRLTVL.

The rearrangement links TRBV19 to TRBJ1-2; D gene ambiguous. The CDR3 is 14 residues long. V shed 1 base and J shed 3 bases, with 9 bases lying between them. Germline-derived CDR1 and CDR2 are LNHDA and SQIVND (reference sequence). This chain's CDR3 is CASSIGTDHYGYTF. The DNA for the CDR3 is TGTGCCAGTAGTATAGGGACCGACCACTATGGCTACACCTTC. The variable domain in full, completed from reference TRBV19 and TRBJ1-2, reads DGGITQSPKYLFRKEGQNVTLSCEQNLNHDAMYWYRQDPGQGLRLIYYSQIVNDFQKGDIAEGYSVSREKKESFPLTVTSAQKNPTAFYLCASSIGTDHYGYTFGSGTRLTVV.

The chain links TRBV19 to TRBJ1-3; TRBD1 matches 8 bases. CDR3 length equals 14 residues. The junction had 6 bases not matched to a gene; V was cut back by 6 bases and J by 5 bases. Germline values: CDR1 LNHDA, CDR2 SQIVND (reference sequence). CDR3 sequence: CASSRQGTRNTIYF. The CDR3 DNA reads TGTGCCAGTAGCCGACAGGGGACGCGAAACACCATATATTTT.

This clone has more than one count but fewer than ten. The chain couples TRBV28 to TRBJ1-1, with D possibly being TRBD1 (5 bases). The CDR3 sequence is 15 residues long. Germline V lookup: CDR1 MDHEN, CDR2 SYDVKM. Trimming removed 4 bases at V and 0 bases at J, with 12 bases between. The CDR3, as DNA: TGTGCCAGCAGTTCTACTGGGACCCTGAACACTGAAGCTTTCTTT. Translating it yields CASSSTGTLNTEAFF.

This clone was counted between two and nine times. V is TRBV15 and J is TRBJ2-1, with D maybe TRBD2 (6 bases). The germline V gene encodes CDR1 LNHNV and CDR2 YYDKDF (reference sequence). The CDR3 consists of 16 residues. Trimming took off 0 bases at V and 5 bases at J, with 14 bases between the two ends. DNA of the CDR3: TGTGCCACCAGCAGAGATATTGCTAGCGCGAACAATGAGCAGTTCTTC. This encodes CATSRDIASANNEQFF.

The V gene is TRBV4-1, the J gene TRBJ1-1; 8 bases align to TRBD1. Trimming took 0 bases from V and 4 from J; bases not matched to a gene: 4. Looked up from germline, CDR1 is MGHRA and CDR2 is YSYEKL. CDR3 length equals 15 residues. This CDR3 is CASSQEDRDITEAFF. In DNA, the CDR3 is TGCGCCAGCAGCCAAGAGGACAGGGATATCACTGAAGCTTTCTTT.

The V call is TRBV19, the J call TRBJ2-1; D is unresolved. Trimming stripped 5 bases from V and 8 bases from J, with 13 bases between. The CDR3 is made up of 13 amino acids. Germline V gene data show CDR1 as LNHDA and CDR2 as SQIVND (reference sequence). CDR3 protein: CASSGLSLDEQFF. The DNA of the CDR3 is TGTGCCAGTAGTGGGTTAAGTTTGGATGAGCAGTTCTTC.

This clone was picked up a small number of times. The V and J genes are TRBV6-8 and TRBJ2-1; 13 bases map to TRBD2. The CDR3 covers 17 residues. The J segment lost 7 bases and the V segment lost 5 bases, leaving 11 bases of the junction unmatched. CDR1 MNHGY and CDR2 SAAAGT come from the germline V gene. The CDR3, as DNA: TGTGCCAGCAGTGATACTAGCGGGAGGGCCGATAGGAATGAGCAGTTCTTC. It is translated as CASSDTSGRADRNEQFF.

This rearrangement joins TRBV11-3 to TRBJ1-6; 10 bases line up with TRBD1. Germline V gene lookup returns CDR1 SGHNT and CDR2 YENEEA. V lost 6 bases to trimming and J lost 6 bases; unmatched junction nucleotides: 8. The CDR3 is 16 amino acids. CDR3 sequence (DNA): TGTGCCAGCAGTCGGGACGGGACAGGGGTTAATTCACCCCTCCACTTT. Protein: CASSRDGTGVNSPLHF.

The sequenced CDR3 bases are TGTGCCATCAGTGAGTCGGCGAGGGACTATGGCTACACC. It yields the protein CAISESARDYGYT. The whole CDR3 protein is CAISESARDYGYTF. The rearrangement joins TRBV10-3 to TRBJ1-2, with D unresolved. Sequencing ends 1 residue short of the CDR3 end; the germline J gene provides the rest. Germline V gene lookup returns CDR1 ENHRY and CDR2 SYGVKD. V lost 0 bases to trimming and J lost 3 bases, with 8 bases between them. CDR3 length: 14 amino acids.

Relative to its sample, this clone is large. The rearrangement uses TRBV28 and TRBJ2-1, with 13 bases identical to TRBD2. The junction had 14 bases not matched to a gene; V was cut back by 5 bases and J by 1 base. The CDR3 consists of 20 residues. Germline loops: CDR1 MDHEN, CDR2 SYDVKM. The DNA of the CDR3 is TGTGCCAGCAGTCAGTGGGGGACCGGGACTAGCGGGATTTCCTACAATGAGCAGTTCTTC. This codes for CASSQWGTGTSGISYNEQFF.

This rearrangement joins TRBV11-3 to TRBJ1-3; D perhaps matches TRBD1 (6 bases). Germline V gene data show CDR1 as SGHNT and CDR2 as YENEEA. The length of the CDR3 is 15 residues. Trimming took 5 bases from V and 7 from J, leaving 18 bases between them. CDR3 DNA: TGTGCCAGCAGCCCCCGGACAGTCGGCGGCAACACCATATATTTT. It translates to CASSPRTVGGNTIYF. The full variable domain, its missing parts supplied by reference TRBV11-3 and TRBJ1-3, is EAGVVQSPRYKIIEKKQPVAFWCNPISGHNTLYWYLQNLGQGPELLIRYENEEAVDDSQLPKDRFSAERLKGVDSTLKIQPAELGDSAVYLCASSPRTVGGNTIYFGEGSWLTVV.

This clone was picked up a small number of times. The rearrangement links TRBV11-3 to TRBJ1-5, with 8 positions matching TRBD1. Looked up from germline, CDR1 is SGHNT and CDR2 is YENEEA. The CDR3 sequence is 15 residues long. V shed 4 bases, J shed 4 bases, and the junction held 6 bases outside the gene matches. In DNA form, the CDR3 reads TGTGCCAGCAGCTCCACCACAGGGGGGAATCAGCCCCAGCATTTT. Encoded protein: CASSSTTGGNQPQHF.

This clone is medium-sized (0.01 to 0.1%). This chain links TRBV11-3 with TRBJ1-1, with D possibly matching TRBD1 (6 bases). Germline V gene lookup returns CDR1 SGHNT and CDR2 YENEEA. This CDR3 has 14 amino acids. The V end lost 3 bases, the J end lost 5 bases, and 13 bases lay between the germline ends. CDR3 bases: TGTGCCAGCAGCTTTACCGATCAGGGGACTGAAGCTTTCTTT. Amino acid sequence: CASSFTDQGTEAFF.

CDR3 protein: CASSLVSGSLNSPLHF. CDR3 DNA sequence: TGCGCCAGCAGCTTGGTATCAGGAAGTTTGAATTCACCCCTCCACTTT. The chain recombines TRBV5-1 with TRBJ1-6; D gene ambiguous. Germline values: CDR1 SGHRS, CDR2 YFSETQ. V lost 0 bases to trimming and J lost 7 bases, with 14 bases between them. The CDR3 length is 16 residues.

This clone came up a few times. The chain links TRBV6-8 to TRBJ2-7; 9 bases fit TRBD1. The CDR3 has 14 residues. Germline V gene sequence: CDR1 MNHGY, CDR2 SAAAGT. J lost 5 bases, V lost 6 bases, and 8 bases had no gene match. The CDR3 loop reads CASRTGTGYDEQYF. In nucleotides, the CDR3 is TGTGCCAGCAGAACCGGGACAGGGTACGACGAGCAGTACTTC.